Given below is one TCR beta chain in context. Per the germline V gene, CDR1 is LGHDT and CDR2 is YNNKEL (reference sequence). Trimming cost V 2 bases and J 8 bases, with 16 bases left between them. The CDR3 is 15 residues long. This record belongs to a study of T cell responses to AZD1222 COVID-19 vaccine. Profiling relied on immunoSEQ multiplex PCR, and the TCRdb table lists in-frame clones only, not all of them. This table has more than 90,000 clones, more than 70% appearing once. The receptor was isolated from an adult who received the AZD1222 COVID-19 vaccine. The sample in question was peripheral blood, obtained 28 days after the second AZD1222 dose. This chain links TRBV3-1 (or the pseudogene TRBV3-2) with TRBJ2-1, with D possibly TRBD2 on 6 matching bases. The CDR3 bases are TGTGCCAGCAGCCAACGCGGTTACGGGACTGATGAGCAGTTCTTC. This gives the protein CASSQRGYGTDEQFF.